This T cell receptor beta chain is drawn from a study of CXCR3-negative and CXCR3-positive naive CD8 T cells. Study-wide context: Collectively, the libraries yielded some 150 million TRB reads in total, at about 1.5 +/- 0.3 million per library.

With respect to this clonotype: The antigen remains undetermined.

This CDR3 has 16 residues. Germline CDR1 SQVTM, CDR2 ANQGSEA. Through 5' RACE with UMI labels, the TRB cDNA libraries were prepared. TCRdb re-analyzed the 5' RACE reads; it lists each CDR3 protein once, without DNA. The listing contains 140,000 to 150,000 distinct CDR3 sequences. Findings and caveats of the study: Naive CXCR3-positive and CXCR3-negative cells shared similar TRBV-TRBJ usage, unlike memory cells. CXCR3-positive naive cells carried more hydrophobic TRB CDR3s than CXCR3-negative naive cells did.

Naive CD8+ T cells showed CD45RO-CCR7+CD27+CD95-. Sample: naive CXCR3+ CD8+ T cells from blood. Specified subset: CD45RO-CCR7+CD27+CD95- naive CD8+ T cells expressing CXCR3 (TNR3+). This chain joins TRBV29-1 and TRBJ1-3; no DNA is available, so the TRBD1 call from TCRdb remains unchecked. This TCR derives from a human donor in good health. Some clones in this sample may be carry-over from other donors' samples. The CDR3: CSVEVKDRGFVNTIYF. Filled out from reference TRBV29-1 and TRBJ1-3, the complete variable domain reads SAVISQKPSRDICQRGTSLTIQCQVDSQVTMMFWYRQQPGQSLTLIATANQGSEATYESGFVIDKFPISRPNLTFSTLTVSNMSPEDSSIYLCSVEVKDRGFVNTIYFGEGSWLTVV.